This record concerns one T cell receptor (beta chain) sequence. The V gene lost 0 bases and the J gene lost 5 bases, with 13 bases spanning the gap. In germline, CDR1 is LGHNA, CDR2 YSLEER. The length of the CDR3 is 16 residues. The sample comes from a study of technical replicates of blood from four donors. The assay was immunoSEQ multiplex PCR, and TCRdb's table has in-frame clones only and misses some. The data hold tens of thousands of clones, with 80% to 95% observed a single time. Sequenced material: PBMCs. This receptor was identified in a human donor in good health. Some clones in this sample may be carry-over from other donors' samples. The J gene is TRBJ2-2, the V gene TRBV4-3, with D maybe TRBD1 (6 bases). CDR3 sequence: CASSQEGTGWTGELFF. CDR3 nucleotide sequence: TGCGCCAGCAGCCAAGAGGGAACAGGGTGGACCGGGGAGCTGTTTTTT.